The 17 T cell receptor beta chains presented below share a single source sample, sequenced in a study of cytomegalovirus exposure and HLA in healthy donors. The study ran its PCR with 60 Vbeta and 13 Jbeta primers. The repertoire was sequenced with immunoSEQ multiplex PCR; TCRdb's copy has only in-frame clones and lacks some. Its clone listing holds about 46,000 clones. Sequenced sample: PBMCs. The receptors come from a woman aged 40 to 50 in good health and CMV-seronegative.

The chain is built from TRBV5-4 and TRBJ2-2; 7 bases agree with TRBD1. CDR3 size: 13 residues. The ends lost 10 bases at V and 1 base at J; junction bases unmatched: 4. Looked up from germline, CDR1 is SGHNT and CDR2 is YYREEE (reference sequence). The chain's CDR3 is CAGRTGNTGELFF. CDR3 bases: TGTGCCGGCCGGACAGGGAACACCGGGGAGCTGTTTTTT.

V usage is TRBV5-1 and J usage is TRBJ2-7, with 8 bases fitting TRBD1. There are 15 residues in the CDR3. With 3 bases clipped from V and 3 bases from J, the junction kept 8 bases outside the gene matches. Per the germline V gene, CDR1 is SGHRS and CDR2 is YFSETQ. The CDR3 is CASSSQGAALYEQYF. In DNA, the CDR3 is TGCGCCAGCAGCTCTCAGGGGGCTGCCCTCTACGAGCAGTACTTC.

The chain couples TRBV6-6 to TRBJ2-1; 8 bases are a match to TRBD2. V shed 11 bases and J 0 bases; nucleotides not matched to a gene: 3. The germline V gene encodes CDR1 MNHNY and CDR2 SVGAGI (reference sequence). The CDR3 is 13 residues long. The CDR3: CALRGGSYNEQFF. The CDR3 region has the DNA TGTGCCCTCCGGGGGGGCTCCTACAATGAGCAGTTCTTC.

V and J are TRBV27 and TRBJ1-5; a weak D match, TRBD1 (6 bases). The CDR3 is 14 residues long. Trimming removed 3 bases at V and 1 base at J, with 7 bases between. Germline CDR1 and CDR2: MNHEY and SMNVEV (reference sequence). The CDR3 is CASSFGQSNQPQHF. In nucleotides, the CDR3 is TGTGCCAGCAGTTTCGGACAGAGCAATCAGCCCCAGCATTTT.

The rearrangement joins TRBV28 to TRBJ2-7, with D possibly being TRBD1 (6 bases). The CDR3 totals 10 residues. V dropped 9 bases and J dropped 6 bases, with 9 bases sitting between them. Per germline, CDR1 MDHEN and CDR2 SYDVKM. The chain's CDR3 is CARDRGEQYF. The CDR3 DNA reads TGTGCCAGGGACAGAGGCGAGCAGTACTTC.

CDR3 amino acids: CASSYSVQGPYEQYF. The DNA for the CDR3 is TGTGCCAGCAGTTACTCGGTACAGGGGCCCTACGAGCAGTACTTC. This sequence joins TRBV6-5 and TRBJ2-7; 7 bases are shared with TRBD1. Germline CDR1 and CDR2: MNHEY and SVGAGI. Trimming at V came to 0 bases and at J to 2 bases, leaving 4 bases not matched to a gene. The CDR3 is made up of 15 amino acids.

The rearrangement joins TRBV20-1 to TRBJ2-3; 8 nucleotides agree with TRBD1. V was pared by 7 bases and J by 5 bases, with 2 bases of the junction left unmatched. This CDR3 contains 11 residues. Germline lookup yields CDR1 DFQATT and CDR2 SNEGSKA (reference sequence). The CDR3 nucleotides are TGCAGTGGGACAGGGCTAGATACGCAGTATTTT. Its protein product is CSGTGLDTQYF.

V is TRBV5-1 and J is TRBJ2-1; the match to TRBD1 covers 7 bases. Germline V gene sequence: CDR1 SGHRS, CDR2 YFSETQ. CDR3 length: 14 residues. The J segment lost 7 bases and the V segment lost 0 bases, leaving 4 bases of the junction unmatched. In DNA form, the CDR3 reads TGCGCCAGCAGCTTGGGACAGGGCGTAAATGAGCAGTTCTTC. Translating gives CASSLGQGVNEQFF.

The rearrangement uses TRBV7-9 and TRBJ1-5, with TRBD1 as a possible D gene (5 bases). This CDR3 has 13 amino acids. The germline V and J ends were trimmed by 2 bases and 7 bases, with 9 bases remaining between them. Germline CDR1 is SEHNR and CDR2 is FQNEAQ (reference sequence). The CDR3 DNA reads TGTGCCAGCAGCTTACTGGGGCGGCAGCCCCAGCATTTT. Its translation: CASSLLGRQPQHF. The complete variable domain, with remaining parts taken from reference TRBV7-9 and TRBJ1-5, reads DTGVSQNPRHKITKRGQNVTFRCDPISEHNRLYWYRQTLGQGPEFLTYFQNEAQLEKSRLLSDRFSAERPKGSFSTLEIQRTEQGDSAMYLCASSLLGRQPQHFGDGTRLSIL.

The chain recombines TRBV30 with TRBJ2-7; a weak D match, TRBD2 (5 bases). The CDR3 contains 12 residues. Per the germline V gene, CDR1 is GTSNPN and CDR2 is SVGIG (reference sequence). The V end lost 0 bases, the J end lost 3 bases, and 6 bases lay between the germline ends. The CDR3 spells CAWSVSDYEQYF. The DNA of the CDR3 is TGTGCCTGGAGTGTTAGCGACTACGAGCAGTACTTC.

The chain is built from TRBV18 and TRBJ1-1, with 7 bases aligning to TRBD1. This CDR3 contains 14 residues. Germline CDR1 reads KGHSH; CDR2 reads LQKENI. V lost 4 bases to trimming and J lost 4 bases; unmatched junction nucleotides: 6. Here the CDR3 DNA reads TGTGCCAGCTCACGCAACAGGGGTCCCACTGAAGCTTTCTTT. Translation: CASSRNRGPTEAFF.

The V gene is TRBV7-9, the J gene TRBJ2-2; possibly TRBD2 for D (6 bases). The CDR3 is 15 amino acids. The germline V gene has CDR1 SEHNR and CDR2 FQNEAQ (reference sequence). Trimming took 4 bases from V and 4 from J, leaving 13 bases between them. CDR3 in amino acids: CASSSTLASTGELFF. CDR3 nucleotides: TGTGCCAGCAGCTCTACTCTAGCGTCCACCGGGGAGCTGTTTTTT. Based on the CDR3 plus reference TRBV7-9 and TRBJ2-2, the full variable domain is DTGVSQNPRHKITKRGQNVTFRCDPISEHNRLYWYRQTLGQGPEFLTYFQNEAQLEKSRLLSDRFSAERPKGSFSTLEIQRTEQGDSAMYLCASSSTLASTGELFFGEGSRLTVL.

J is TRBJ1-4 and V is TRBV25-1; no definite D call. V lost 3 bases and J 0 bases, leaving 8 bases between the germline ends. The V gene's germline CDR1 is MGHDK and CDR2 SYGVNS. This CDR3 is built from 15 residues. CDR3 loop: CASSDAASTNEKLFF. The CDR3 nucleotides read TGTGCCAGCAGTGACGCGGCCTCAACTAATGAAAAACTGTTTTTT.

This sequence joins TRBV7-9 and TRBJ2-5; 10 positions agree with TRBD2. In germline, CDR1 is SEHNR, CDR2 FQNEAQ (reference sequence). Germline trimming cut 5 bases from V and 5 bases from J; bases unmatched to any gene: 11. The CDR3 extends over 16 amino acids. The CDR3 here is CASSPAGAGGLETQYF. CDR3 in DNA: TGTGCCAGCAGCCCGGCTGGAGCGGGAGGGCTTGAGACCCAGTACTTC.

The chain combines TRBV11-2 with TRBJ2-5; 7 nucleotides align to TRBD2. V gave up 5 bases and J gave up 7 bases; unmatched junction bases: 13. This CDR3 region has 15 residues. Germline values: CDR1 SGHAT, CDR2 FQNNGV. Here the CDR3 DNA reads TGTGCCAGCAGCCGAACTACTAGCGAACGGGGGACCCAGTACTTC. Its protein is CASSRTTSERGTQYF. The full variable domain, in which reference TRBV11-2 and TRBJ2-5 provide the parts outside the CDR3, is EAGVAQSPRYKIIEKRQSVAFWCNPISGHATLYWYQQILGQGPKLLIQFQNNGVVDDSQLPKDRFSAERLKGVDSTLKIQPAKLEDSAVYLCASSRTTSERGTQYFGPGTRLLVL.

The V gene is TRBV5-1, the J gene TRBJ2-1; 12 bases line up with TRBD2. Germline CDR1 reads SGHRS; CDR2 reads YFSETQ. The V segment lost 6 bases and the J segment 5 bases; nucleotides outside the gene matches: 3. The CDR3 runs 14 residues. The CDR3: CASKRLAGDNEQFF. DNA for the CDR3: TGCGCCAGCAAACGACTAGCGGGAGACAATGAGCAGTTCTTC. The complete variable domain, with remaining parts taken from reference TRBV5-1 and TRBJ2-1, reads KAGVTQTPRYLIKTRGQQVTLSCSPISGHRSVSWYQQTPGQGLQFLFEYFSETQRNKGNFPGRFSGRQFSNSRSEMNVSTLELGDSALYLCASKRLAGDNEQFFGPGTRLTVL.

The chain carries TRBV6-1 and TRBJ1-1, with TRBD1 matching 10 bases. The CDR3 loop spans 14 amino acids. The germline gives CDR1 MNHNS, CDR2 SASEGT. V trimming: 7 bases; J trimming: 3 bases; junction bases outside the gene matches: 5. For the CDR3, the DNA is TGTGCCAGCACCCTGACAGGGGGCCACACTGAAGCTTTCTTT. It codes for CASTLTGGHTEAFF.